These T cell receptor beta chains were read from a single sample in a study of blood T cell repertoires in COVID-19. Sequenced by immunoSEQ multiplex PCR; TCRdb stores in-frame clones only, minus some. The sample includes fewer than 250,000 clones, almost 85% of them seen just once. Material: peripheral blood. These TCRs come from a woman aged 70-85 years with active or convalescent COVID-19. The CDR3 runs from the conserved cysteine through the conserved F or W. A D gene is named only where the DNA matches it firmly. The listing skips clone size in some rows; elsewhere it reads once, few, many or a size class.

cdr3_nt cdr3_aa v_call d_call cdr3_length j_call clone_size
TGTGCCATCAGCACTCCGGGACAGGGCGCATACGAGCAGTACTTC CAISTPGQGAYEQYF TRBV10-3 TRBD1 15 TRBJ2-7 -
TGTGCCAGCAGACTGGGGACTACGAACAGCGGGGAGCTGTTTTTT CASRLGTTNSGELFF TRBV11-3 TRBD2 15 TRBJ2-2 -
TGTGCCAGCAGCTTGGATGGGGCCGGGGGGGCCCAGTACTTC CASSLDGAGGAQYF TRBV5-4 TRBD2 14 TRBJ2-5 -
TGTGCCAGCAGGCGAGGACAGGGAGTCAACTATGGCTACACCTTC CASRRGQGVNYGYTF TRBV6-5 TRBD1 15 TRBJ1-2 once
TGTGCCAGCAGCCAAGCTGGGGGGGACAGGGCTGAGAACACTGAAGCTTTCTTT CASSQAGGDRAENTEAFF TRBV4-2 TRBD1 18 TRBJ1-1 -
TGTGCCAGCAGTCCCCTAGCGGGAGCTTACGAGCAGTACTTC CASSPLAGAYEQYF TRBV5-8 TRBD2 14 TRBJ2-7 -
TGTGCCAGCAGCTCAATCGGGACAGGGGGCATTGATACGCAGTATTTT CASSSIGTGGIDTQYF TRBV7-3 TRBD1 16 TRBJ2-3 -
TGTGCCAGCTCACCCAGTACTAGCGGCCCCACCACAGATACGCAGTATTTT CASSPSTSGPTTDTQYF TRBV18 TRBD2 17 TRBJ2-3 -
TGTGCCAGCACTGACTACGGGAGGAGCGGGAGGGCCACAGATACGCAGTATTTT CASTDYGRSGRATDTQYF TRBV18 TRBD2 18 TRBJ2-3 -
TGTGCCACCAGCAGAGGGCTAGCAATGGACAATGAGCAGTTCTTC CATSRGLAMDNEQFF TRBV15 - 15 TRBJ2-1 -
TGCAGCGTGGGACAGGGCCAAGAGACCCAGTACTTC CSVGQGQETQYF TRBV29-1 TRBD1 12 TRBJ2-5 once
TGTGCCAGCAGCTTTCCCTACAGGGCTCCCACAGATACGCAGTATTTT CASSFPYRAPTDTQYF TRBV7-9 - 16 TRBJ2-3 -
TGTGCCATCAGTGAGCCCCAGACTGGCAAAGAGACCCAGTACTTC CAISEPQTGKETQYF TRBV10-3 - 15 TRBJ2-5 -
TGCGCCAGCAGCCTATTCCGACAGGGTCGCACAGATACGCAGTATTTT CASSLFRQGRTDTQYF TRBV5-1 TRBD1 16 TRBJ2-3 -
TGTGCCAGCAGCGTAGATTGGTGGGAGAGCAATGAGCAGTTCTTC CASSVDWWESNEQFF TRBV9 - 15 TRBJ2-1 -
TGTGCCAGTAGCAACGCCTGGGGGACAGGATTGGGCTACACCTTC CASSNAWGTGLGYTF TRBV19 TRBD1 15 TRBJ1-2 -
TGTGCCAGCAGCCGACAGCCTAATTCACCCCTCCACTTT CASSRQPNSPLHF TRBV14 - 13 TRBJ1-6 -
TGTGCCAGTTCTAACAACGATCAGGGGGCGGCCGGAACTAATGGCTACACCTTC CASSNNDQGAAGTNGYTF TRBV19 TRBD1 18 TRBJ1-2 -
TGTGCCAGCAGCCAAGAAAGGCGGGGGGGAGGCAATGAAAAACTGTTTTTT CASSQERRGGGNEKLFF TRBV3-1/TRBV3-2 - 17 TRBJ1-4 -
TGTGCCAGCAGTTCATATAGCGGGAAGGATAGAAATGAGCAGTTCTTC CASSSYSGKDRNEQFF TRBV6-2/TRBV6-3 TRBD2 16 TRBJ2-1 -
TGTGCCAGCAGTTTACAGGGGGCGCGTGGCTACACCTTC CASSLQGARGYTF TRBV27 TRBD1 13 TRBJ1-2 -
TGTGCCAGCAGCCAGGGACTAGCGGAGAACTCCTACAATGAGCAGTTCTTC CASSQGLAENSYNEQFF TRBV4-2 TRBD2 17 TRBJ2-1 -
TGTGCCAGCAGCGTAGGAGGGATGGATGAAGCTTTCTTT CASSVGGMDEAFF TRBV9 - 13 TRBJ1-1 once
TGTGCCAGTGGCGATGCGGCCTACGAGCAGTACTTC CASGDAAYEQYF TRBV3-1/TRBV3-2 - 12 TRBJ2-7 -
TGCGCCAGCAGCTTGGGGCCAGGTGAAAAACTGTTTTTT CASSLGPGEKLFF TRBV5-1 - 13 TRBJ1-4 -
TGTGCCAGCAGCCAGCGGACAGACCACTACGAGCAGTACTTC CASSQRTDHYEQYF TRBV5-8 - 14 TRBJ2-7 once
TGTGCCACCAGCAGGAAGCGGGTCTCCTACGAGCAGTACTTC CATSRKRVSYEQYF TRBV15 - 14 TRBJ2-7 few
TGTGCCAGCAGTGAATCGTATTCCTATGGCTACACCTTC CASSESYSYGYTF TRBV25-1 - 13 TRBJ1-2 -
TGTGCCAGCACCGGGACAGGGAGGACTGAAGCTTTCTTT CASTGTGRTEAFF TRBV27 TRBD1 13 TRBJ1-1 -
TGTGCCAGCAGTGAAGGATTAGCGGGAGCAGACGAGCAGTACTTC CASSEGLAGADEQYF TRBV6-1 TRBD2 15 TRBJ2-7 -
TGTGCCAGCAGTGATTGGGGACAGGGGAGCTCCTACGAGCAGTACTTC CASSDWGQGSSYEQYF TRBV2 TRBD1 16 TRBJ2-7 many
TGTGCCAGCAGCTTAAGGGTAGCGGGCAACAATGAGCAGTTCTTC CASSLRVAGNNEQFF TRBV5-4 TRBD2 15 TRBJ2-1 -
TGTGCCAGCAGTTCATCCGGGACCCTGGGGGGTCATGAGCAGTTCTTC CASSSSGTLGGHEQFF TRBV7-9 - 16 TRBJ2-1 -
TGTGCCAGTAGTATCAGTTCCCGCGGGAGGGTCCCACCGAGCTCCTACAATGAGCAGTTCTTC CASSISSRGRVPPSSYNEQFF TRBV19 TRBD2 21 TRBJ2-1 -
TGTGCCTGGAGCCAGGGCCCTTCGGGAAAACTGTTTTTT CAWSQGPSGKLFF TRBV30 - 13 TRBJ1-4 -
TGCGCCAGCAGTCAATCGAGACAGCAAGAGATAGCCAAAAACATTCAGTACTTC CASSQSRQQEIAKNIQYF TRBV23-1 - 18 TRBJ2-4 -
TGTGCCAGCAGGGTCGAGAGAGGACATACGGAGACCCAGTACTTC CASRVERGHTETQYF TRBV14 - 15 TRBJ2-5 -
TGTGCCCTCAGGGGCAGCTCTGGAAACACCATATATTTT CALRGSSGNTIYF TRBV30 - 13 TRBJ1-3 -
TGTGCCAGCAGTTCCTTGGGGAGATTCCCATACAATGAGCAGTTCTTC CASSSLGRFPYNEQFF TRBV27 - 16 TRBJ2-1 -
TGCGCCAGCAGCCAAGTACCTAGGACAGGGCACAATGAGCAGTTCTTC CASSQVPRTGHNEQFF TRBV4-1 TRBD1 16 TRBJ2-1 -